Shown below are 3 T cell receptor beta chains from a single sample sequenced in a study of blood T cell repertoires in COVID-19. TCRdb's table, derived via immunoSEQ multiplex PCR, lists solely in-frame clones and lacks some. The sample lists approximately 290,000 clones, almost 90% seen once, with around 4.3% in the top ten. The specimen sequenced was PBMCs or T cells enriched from blood (not recorded which). The source is a woman aged 18-30 years with acute COVID-19.

The chain joins TRBV12-3 or TRBV12-4 to TRBJ2-7; no firm D call. V lost 3 bases and J 0 bases, leaving 6 bases between the germline ends. The CDR3 is made up of 13 amino acids. Here the CDR3 reads CASSFGPSYEQYF. The CDR3 region has the DNA TGTGCCAGCAGTTTTGGGCCCTCCTACGAGCAGTACTTC.

V and J are TRBV10-3 and TRBJ2-7; 7 nucleotides align to TRBD2. Germline V gene sequence: CDR1 ENHRY, CDR2 SYGVKD. J was trimmed by 3 bases and V by 3 bases; bases with no gene match: 11. This CDR3 spans 16 amino acids. The CDR3 nucleotides are TGTGCCATCAGTGACCCCAGCGGGGCCCGGAGCTACGAGCAGTACTTC. As protein: CAISDPSGARSYEQYF.

This rearrangement joins TRBV2 to TRBJ1-1; D unresolved. The V end was cut by 3 bases, the J end by 4 bases, with 12 bases between. Germline CDR1 is SNHLY and CDR2 is FYNNEI. This CDR3 comprises 14 residues. CDR3 bases: TGTGCCAGCAGTGATCGGGGAATTGGCACTGAAGCTTTCTTT. It translates to CASSDRGIGTEAFF.